The TCR beta chain under discussion was sequenced for a study of identical twins. One entry per CDR3 protein, called by TCRdb with MiXCR from the 5' RACE reads. The data show about 920,000 distinct CDR3 sequences, with over 9% seen just once and roughly 1.5% held by the top ten. This clonotype turned up a few times. This CDR3 region has 14 residues. Germline-derived CDR1 and CDR2 are SEHNR and FQNEAQ (reference sequence). Trimming shortened V by 3 bases and J by 2 bases, and 8 bases separated the two germline ends. This same sample was also taken into another study, of yellow fever vaccine responses in identical twins.

The chain employs TRBV7-9 and TRBJ2-1; D perhaps matches TRBD2 (6 bases). Sequenced material: PBMCs. The TCR was taken from a woman between 18 and 29 years old in good health. The CDR3 coding sequence is TGTGCCAGCAGCTTGCGGGGAACCTACAATGAGCAGTTCTTC. This codes for CASSLRGTYNEQFF.